The 20 T cell receptor beta chains given below trace back to one sample, sequenced in a study of blood T cell repertoires in COVID-19. The repertoire was sequenced with immunoSEQ multiplex PCR; TCRdb's copy has only in-frame clones and lacks some. The sample holds about 480,000 clones, around 87% seen once. Sequencing input: PBMCs or T cells enriched from blood (not recorded which). The receptors were gathered from a middle-aged woman who had recovered from COVID-19.

The chain carries TRBV7-2 and TRBJ1-5, with D unclear. The V and J ends lost 0 bases and 3 bases respectively, with 9 bases between them. CDR3 length: 15 residues. Germline assignment: CDR1 SGHTA and CDR2 FQGNSA. CDR3 DNA sequence: TGTGCCAGCAGCTTAGCCGTCCAGTACAATCAGCCCCAGCATTTT. Its translation is CASSLAVQYNQPQHF.

This clone was seen once. V usage is TRBV5-1 and J usage is TRBJ1-3; 7 nucleotides match TRBD1. This CDR3 is 17 amino acids long. V lost 0 bases, J lost 3 bases, and 9 bases stayed unmatched. Per the germline V gene, CDR1 is SGHRS and CDR2 is YFSETQ. The CDR3 sequence is CASSLGGTDRFGNTIYF. CDR3 bases: TGCGCCAGCAGCTTGGGGGGGACAGATCGGTTTGGAAACACCATATATTTT.

The rearrangement uses TRBV27 and TRBJ1-2; D is perhaps TRBD1 (6 bases). Per the germline V gene, CDR1 is MNHEY and CDR2 is SMNVEV (reference sequence). The V and J ends lost 4 bases and 4 bases respectively, with 22 bases between them. This CDR3 is 17 amino acids long. CDR3 DNA: TGTGCCAGCAGTTCCCACCTCGACCTGACAGGCCCCTATGGCTACACCTTC. Protein product: CASSSHLDLTGPYGYTF.

This clone was counted once. The genes are TRBV4-3 and TRBJ1-6; no clear D. The V and J ends lost 5 bases and 10 bases respectively, with 18 bases between them. The CDR3 totals 15 residues. Per germline, CDR1 LGHNA and CDR2 YSLEER. The CDR3 nucleotides read TGCGCCAGCAGCGCGAGCGGGGTAGTGTACTCACCCCTCCACTTT. This encodes CASSASGVVYSPLHF.

The chain uses TRBV27 and TRBJ2-1; 7 positions agree with TRBD2. V lost 5 bases and J lost 0; bases outside the gene matches: 10. The CDR3 covers 17 residues. Germline CDR1 is MNHEY and CDR2 is SMNVEV (reference sequence). The DNA of the CDR3 is TGTGCCAGCAGTCAATTATTAGCGGGTAGCTCCTACAATGAGCAGTTCTTC. Its translation: CASSQLLAGSSYNEQFF.

The V call is TRBV23-1, the J call TRBJ1-5, with D perhaps TRBD1 (6 bases). TRBV23-1 is designated an ORF whose function remains uncertain. The V gene lost 2 bases and the J gene lost 6 bases, with 23 bases spanning the gap. CDR3 size: 18 residues. In nucleotides, the CDR3 is TGCGCCAGCAGTCAACACGATCGGGTCAGGGGTTTCGCTCAGCCCCAGCATTTT. This codes for CASSQHDRVRGFAQPQHF.

The V gene is TRBV9, the J gene TRBJ2-2; 7 bases are a match to TRBD2. Germline CDR1 is SGDLS and CDR2 is YYNGEE. This CDR3 contains 15 residues. V dropped 3 bases and J dropped 4; count of bases not matched to a gene: 6. In nucleotides, the CDR3 is TGTGCCAGCAGCGCGGGACTATCGGGCACCGGGGAGCTGTTTTTT. Translation gives CASSAGLSGTGELFF. The variable domain in full, with the rest retrieved from reference TRBV9 and TRBJ2-2, is DSGVTQTPKHLITATGQRVTLRCSPRSGDLSVYWYQQSLDQGLQFLIQYYNGEERAKGNILERFSAQQFPDLHSELNLSSLELGDSALYFCASSAGLSGTGELFFGEGSRLTVL.

The chain uses TRBV5-1 and TRBJ2-2; 7 bases fit TRBD1. This CDR3 is 15 amino acids long. The ends lost 0 bases at V and 6 bases at J; junction bases unmatched: 5. The V gene's germline CDR1 is SGHRS and CDR2 YFSETQ. CDR3 amino acids: CASSLGDRVAGELFF. CDR3 nucleotide sequence: TGCGCCAGCAGCTTGGGAGACAGGGTAGCCGGGGAGCTGTTTTTT.

This chain uses TRBV4-1 with TRBJ1-6; 7 bases match TRBD1. The germline CDR1 and CDR2 sequences are MGHRA and YSYEKL. With 0 bases clipped from V and 9 bases from J, the junction kept 8 bases outside the gene matches. The CDR3 spans 16 residues. The CDR3 region is CASSQEKQGLPSPLHF. CDR3 sequence (DNA): TGCGCCAGCAGCCAAGAGAAACAGGGGCTACCTTCACCCCTCCACTTT.

The chain carries TRBV28 and TRBJ1-1, with 8 positions matching TRBD1. After removal of 6 bases from V and 1 base from J, the junction contained 4 bases not matched to a gene. This CDR3 comprises 14 residues. CDR1 is MDHEN and CDR2 is SYDVKM in the germline V gene. The CDR3 bases are TGTGCCAGCAGCCTCGGGACAGGGAACACTGAAGCTTTCTTT. Translation gives CASSLGTGNTEAFF.

This clone was seen only once. This rearrangement joins TRBV19 to TRBJ1-2; TRBD1 is a possible D gene (5 bases). The germline CDR1 and CDR2 sequences are LNHDA and SQIVND (reference sequence). The CDR3 loop spans 15 amino acids. V lost 7 bases and J lost 2, with 17 bases in between. CDR3 region: CASTRMGLLNYGYTF. CDR3 sequence (DNA): TGTGCCAGTACCCGGATGGGGCTTTTAAACTATGGCTACACCTTC.

The rearrangement joins TRBV6-1 to TRBJ2-1, with 7 bases matching TRBD2. The CDR3 loop spans 13 amino acids. Germline values: CDR1 MNHNS, CDR2 SASEGT. Trimming at V came to 1 base and at J to 11 bases, leaving 5 bases not matched to a gene. CDR3 sequence: CASSEDGREKQFF. The CDR3 DNA follows: TGTGCCAGCAGTGAAGATGGGCGGGAGAAGCAGTTCTTC.

This rearrangement joins TRBV18 to TRBJ1-1; 9 nucleotides match TRBD1. J lost 3 bases, V lost 5 bases, and 4 bases had no gene match. The germline gives CDR1 KGHSH, CDR2 LQKENI. There are 14 residues in the CDR3. In nucleotides, the CDR3 is TGTGCCAGCTCAAGGCGACAGGGGGACACTGAAGCTTTCTTT. Amino acid sequence: CASSRRQGDTEAFF.

V is TRBV3-1 (or the pseudogene TRBV3-2) and J is TRBJ2-2, with TRBD2 matching over 12 bases. This CDR3 is 15 amino acids long. Losses at the gene ends were 4 bases for V and 6 bases for J; bases not matched to a gene: 3. CDR1 LGHDT and CDR2 YNNKEL come from the germline V gene (reference sequence). As DNA, the CDR3 is TGTGCCAGCAGCCGACCTAGCGGGAGGGCCGGGGAGCTGTTTTTT. Amino acid sequence: CASSRPSGRAGELFF.

This chain links TRBV5-6 with TRBJ2-7; 10 nucleotides match TRBD2. After removal of 1 base from V and 2 bases from J, the junction contained 0 bases not matched to a gene. CDR3 length: 14 amino acids. CDR1 SGHDT and CDR2 YYEEEE come from the germline V gene. DNA of the CDR3: TGTGCCAGCAGCTTGAGCGGGAGGGCCTACGAGCAGTACTTC. Its protein product is CASSLSGRAYEQYF.

This chain joins TRBV5-1 and TRBJ2-1, with 12 bases aligning to TRBD2. V was pared by 7 bases and J by 4 bases, with 9 bases of the junction left unmatched. The CDR3 runs 16 residues. Germline V gene sequence: CDR1 SGHRS, CDR2 YFSETQ. The DNA for the CDR3 is TGCGCCAGCCTTGGGGGGACTAGCGGGCAGTACAATGAGCAGTTCTTC. Its translation: CASLGGTSGQYNEQFF.

V and J are TRBV24-1 and TRBJ2-1, with 12 bases identical to TRBD1. Trimming took 3 bases from V and 7 from J; bases not matched to a gene: 6. Germline V gives CDR1 KGHDR, CDR2 SFDVKD. CDR3 length: 16 residues. CDR3 protein: CATSDAGQGARNEQFF. The CDR3 nucleotides are TGTGCCACCAGTGATGCGGGACAGGGGGCGCGGAATGAGCAGTTCTTC.

The V gene is TRBV15, the J gene TRBJ2-7, with 7 nucleotides matching TRBD1. The junction had 13 bases not matched to a gene; V was cut back by 0 bases and J by 5 bases. There are 17 residues in the CDR3. From germline, CDR1 is LNHNV and CDR2 YYDKDF (reference sequence). The CDR3 loop reads CATSRDTSTGRLNEQYF. In DNA form, the CDR3 reads TGTGCCACCAGCAGAGATACGTCGACAGGGCGGTTGAACGAGCAGTACTTC.

The genes are TRBV6-5 and TRBJ2-1; 7 bases align to TRBD1. The CDR3 has 15 residues. Germline CDR1 and CDR2: MNHEY and SVGAGI. With 5 bases clipped from V and 0 bases from J, the junction kept 4 bases outside the gene matches. CDR3 protein: CASSRDRVSYNEQFF. DNA of the CDR3: TGTGCCAGCAGTCGTGACAGGGTCTCCTACAATGAGCAGTTCTTC.

The chain couples TRBV5-1 to TRBJ1-4, with D possibly TRBD1 on 6 matching bases. Germline lookup yields CDR1 SGHRS and CDR2 YFSETQ. CDR3 size: 12 residues. Trimming left V 3 bases short and J 8 bases short, with 8 bases between. CDR3 protein: CASSSQGEKLFF. Here the CDR3 DNA reads TGCGCCAGCAGCTCTCAGGGGGAAAAACTGTTTTTT.